This T cell receptor beta chain appears in the sequencing data of a study of T cell repertoires in cytomegalovirus infection. TCRdb fed the reads into MiXCR, producing one record per CDR3 protein. The sample has 150,000 or so distinct CDR3 sequences, 17% seen once; the top ten hold around 19%. Per the germline V gene, CDR1 is DFQATT and CDR2 is SNEGSKA (reference sequence). The CDR3 is made up of 13 amino acids. The V end was cut by 0 bases, the J end by 4 bases, with 10 bases between. The sample comprised CD8+ T cells from PBMCs. This receptor was identified in a human donor in good health (CMV status not recorded). Some clones in this sample may be carry-over from other donors' samples. The J gene is TRBJ2-7, the V gene TRBV20-1; D may match TRBD1 or TRBD2 (5 bases each). This chain's CDR3 is CSARDGTDYEQYF. For the CDR3, the DNA is TGCAGTGCTAGAGACGGGACGGATTACGAGCAGTACTTC.